This T cell receptor beta chain was found in a study of tumor-infiltrating lymphocytes in primary liver carcinoma. Turning to the study itself: Samples returned roughly 3.65 to 7.13 million productive TCRbeta reads each. Read depth did not differ significantly between tissue types.

Total RNA amounting to 450 to 500 ng was the source from which TCR beta cDNA was made with a constant-region primer. Researchers made the TCR beta libraries by running three nested multiplex PCR rounds with slightly modified ARM-PCR. A C-beta reverse primer and TRBV1-TRBV30 forward primers served in each of the first two PCR rounds, at approximately 10 cycles apiece. TCRdb ran MiXCR on the multiplex PCR reads and lists one entry per CDR3 protein. This table holds 75,000 to 80,000 distinct CDR3 sequences, under 75% found once. The CDR3 sequence is 17 residues long. V was clipped by 0 bases and J by 2 bases, with 14 bases between them. CDR1 SNHLY and CDR2 FYNNEI come from the germline V gene. Overall study results and limits: Tumors significantly exceeded blood in top-250-clone fraction (p = 0.039).

This clonotype was seen ten or more times. Its target is unknown. Co-extraction of RNA and DNA was performed on about 19-31 mg of unsorted bulk tissue. The chain couples TRBV2 to TRBJ2-1, with D perhaps given as TRBD1 or TRBD2 (5 bases each). This TCR was recovered from a middle-aged man with primary liver carcinoma and hepatitis B virus infection. The sample comprised tumor-adjacent normal liver tissue. The CDR3 sequence is CASSEAPTGGPYNEQFF. CDR3 coding DNA: TGTGCCAGCAGTGAAGCCCCTACTGGGGGACCCTACAATGAGCAGTTCTTC.